This TCR beta chain was retrieved from a study of blood T cell repertoires in COVID-19. In its sample, this clone was seen once. The assay was immunoSEQ multiplex PCR, and TCRdb's table has in-frame clones only and misses some. The sample lists approximately 470,000 clones, about 85% occurring once. With V trimmed by 7 bases and J by 8 bases, 8 bases remained unmatched. The germline gives CDR1 SGHRS, CDR2 YFSETQ. The CDR3 length is 12 residues. The chain joins TRBV5-1 to TRBJ1-2; 7 bases are a match to TRBD1. The sequenced sample was PBMCs or T cells enriched from blood (not recorded which). The receptor comes from a woman between 18 and 29 years old who had recovered from COVID-19. The DNA for the CDR3 is TGCGCCAGCGCCGACAGGGTCGGGGGCTACACCTTC. Translation: CASADRVGGYTF.